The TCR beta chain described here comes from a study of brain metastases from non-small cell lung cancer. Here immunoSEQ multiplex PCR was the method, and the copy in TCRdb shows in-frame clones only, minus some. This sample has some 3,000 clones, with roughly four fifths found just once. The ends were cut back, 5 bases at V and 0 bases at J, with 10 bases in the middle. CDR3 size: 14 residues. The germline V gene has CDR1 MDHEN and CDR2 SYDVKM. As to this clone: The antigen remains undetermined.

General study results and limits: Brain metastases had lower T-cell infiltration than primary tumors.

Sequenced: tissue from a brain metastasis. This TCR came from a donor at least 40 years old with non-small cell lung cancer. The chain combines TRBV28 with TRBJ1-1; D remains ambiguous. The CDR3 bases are TGTGCCAGCAGTGCCGGGAGTCTGAACACTGAAGCTTTCTTT. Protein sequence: CASSAGSLNTEAFF.